This T cell receptor beta chain was captured in a study of blood T cell repertoires in COVID-19. Across the whole study: From the United States, Italy and Spain came samples of acute and convalescent COVID-19.

Trimming left V 4 bases short and J 2 bases short, with 11 bases between. This CDR3 has 14 residues. The germline CDR1 and CDR2 sequences are LNHDA and SQIVND (reference sequence). The protocol was immunoSEQ multiplex PCR, while the TCRdb copy is restricted to in-frame clones and leaves out a portion. Of tens of thousands of clones listed, about 88% are singletons. Material for sequencing was peripheral blood. The TCR comes from a human donor in a cohort sampled during active COVID-19. The rearrangement links TRBV19 to TRBJ2-5, with D tentatively TRBD2 (6 bases). In nucleotides, the CDR3 is TGTGCCAGTAGTACGGCGGGGAATCAAGAGACCCAGTACTTC. Residues: CASSTAGNQETQYF.